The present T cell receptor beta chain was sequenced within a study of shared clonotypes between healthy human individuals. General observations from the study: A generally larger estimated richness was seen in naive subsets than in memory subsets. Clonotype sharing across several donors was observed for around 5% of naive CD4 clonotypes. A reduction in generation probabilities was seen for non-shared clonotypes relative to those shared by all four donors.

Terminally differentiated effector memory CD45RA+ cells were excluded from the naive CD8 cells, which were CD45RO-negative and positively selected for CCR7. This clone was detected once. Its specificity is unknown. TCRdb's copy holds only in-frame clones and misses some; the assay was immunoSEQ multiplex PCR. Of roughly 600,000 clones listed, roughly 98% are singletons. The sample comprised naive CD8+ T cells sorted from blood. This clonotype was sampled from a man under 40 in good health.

CDR3 in amino acids: CASSGTRRGETQYF. The DNA of the CDR3 is TGTGCCAGCAGCGGCACGAGGAGGGGAGAGACCCAGTACTTC. The genes are TRBV11-2 and TRBJ2-5, with D tentatively TRBD2 (6 bases). The germline CDR1 and CDR2 sequences are SGHAT and FQNNGV. The CDR3 runs to 14 residues. V was trimmed by 5 bases and J by 4 bases, leaving 14 bases between them.